Presented here are 10 T cell receptor beta chains from one specimen sequenced in a study of spatial heterogeneity in lung cancer. Noted time point: sample taken at primary tumor resection. Unsorted samples of tumor, nontumor lung or frozen PBMC had their whole RNA sequenced. Each CDR3 protein is one row after TCRdb ran MiXCR on the 5' RACE reads. The repertoire includes some 7,000 distinct CDR3 sequences, roughly 6.4% of them detected once, and around 74% sits in the top ten. Specimen: PBMCs, collected at surgery. The receptors were gathered from a male donor with early-stage non-small cell lung cancer.

In this sample, this clonotype turned up many times. For a library built for alpha chains, this beta chain is a stray read; little rests on its size. V is TRBV6-2 or TRBV6-3 and J is TRBJ2-3; 8 nucleotides line up with TRBD1. Germline CDR1 reads MNHEY; CDR2 reads SVGEGT. The CDR3 extends over 16 amino acids. The V and J ends lost 6 bases and 4 bases, in that order; junction bases with no gene match: 12. The CDR3 nucleotides are TGTGCCAGCAGCCCCGGACAGGGATTTGTTGCAGATACGCAGTATTTT. Protein: CASSPGQGFVADTQYF.

By frequency in the sample, this clonotype is medium-sized (0.01 to 0.1%). Little can be read into the size of this beta chain, an off-target read in a library designed for alpha chains. The J gene is TRBJ2-2, the V gene TRBV20-1; a weak D match, TRBD2 (5 bases). The CDR3 covers 12 residues. Germline CDR1 and CDR2: DFQATT and SNEGSKA (reference sequence). Trimming removed 3 bases from V and 4 bases from J, with 6 bases in between. The CDR3 region has the DNA TGCAGTGCTAGGGAGGTCACCGGGGAGCTGTTTTTT. Protein sequence: CSAREVTGELFF.

In this sample, this clonotype turned up many times. Since it is a stray read in a library aimed at alpha chains, this beta chain has a size that is not meaningful. This chain connects TRBV29-1 to TRBJ1-4; 9 nucleotides line up with TRBD1. J was trimmed by 2 bases and V by 5 bases; bases with no gene match: 3. The CDR3 contains 14 residues. CDR1 is SQVTM and CDR2 is ANQGSEA in the germline V gene. The CDR3 is CSVWTGETNEKLFF. The CDR3 bases are TGCAGCGTTTGGACAGGGGAGACTAATGAAAAACTGTTTTTT.

This clonotype was seen ten or more times. This beta chain is a stray sequence in a library constructed for alpha chains; its clone size is not meaningful. This rearrangement joins TRBV29-1 to TRBJ1-1, with D tentatively TRBD1 (5 bases). CDR1 SQVTM and CDR2 ANQGSEA come from the germline V gene. CDR3 length: 14 residues. V lost 3 bases to trimming and J lost 2 bases, with 13 bases between them. The CDR3: CSVEVGTLNTEAFF. The CDR3 nucleotides are TGCAGCGTTGAGGTGGGGACCTTAAACACTGAAGCTTTCTTT.

A word on this clonotype: Little can be read into the size of this beta chain, an off-target read in a library designed for alpha chains. V and J are TRBV7-9 and TRBJ1-1; D gene uncertain. Trimming left V 0 bases short and J 0 bases short, with 8 bases between. The germline gives CDR1 SEHNR, CDR2 FQNEAQ (reference sequence). This CDR3 is built from 15 residues. The CDR3 sequence: CASSLAAVMNTEAFF. The CDR3 coding sequence is TGTGCCAGCAGCTTAGCCGCGGTTATGAACACTGAAGCTTTCTTT.

This clonotype was seen many times. This beta chain represents an off-target read in a library built for alpha chains; its size is of limited meaning. The genes are TRBV11-1 and TRBJ2-5; TRBD1 agrees at 9 bases. J was trimmed by 8 bases and V by 4 bases; bases with no gene match: 5. The CDR3 sequence is 13 residues long. CDR1 is SGHAT, CDR2 FQDESV, per germline (reference sequence). Here the CDR3 DNA reads TGTGCCAGCAGCTCAGGGACAGGGATAACCCAGTACTTC. Its protein product is CASSSGTGITQYF. Full variable domain (remainder filled in from reference TRBV11-1 and TRBJ2-5): EAEVAQSPRYKITEKSQAVAFWCDPISGHATLYWYRQILGQGPELLVQFQDESVVDDSQLPKDRFSAERLKGVDSTLKIQPAELGDSAMYLCASSSGTGITQYFGPGTRLLVL.

Many counts were recorded for this clonotype. This beta chain is an unintended read in a library built for alpha chains; its size means little. V and J are TRBV10-3 and TRBJ1-5, with 9 bases that match TRBD1. This CDR3 region has 13 residues. Trimming cost V 10 bases and J 5 bases; bases outside gene matches: 6. Germline V gene lookup returns CDR1 ENHRY and CDR2 SYGVKD. The CDR3 DNA is TGTGCCAGCGGGACAGGGTATCATCAGCCCCAGCATTTT. As protein: CASGTGYHQPQHF.

Many counts were recorded for this clonotype. The library was designed around alpha chains, so this beta chain is a stray read whose abundance carries little weight. This sequence joins TRBV28 and TRBJ2-5; D is unclear. The CDR3 loop spans 11 amino acids. The germline V gene encodes CDR1 MDHEN and CDR2 SYDVKM. V was cut by 1 base and J by 7 bases, with 4 bases left in between. CDR3 bases: TGTGCCAGCAGTTTATTCCGGACCCAGTACTTC. Translation: CASSLFRTQYF.

This clonotype was counted ten times or more. This beta chain is a stray read from a library made for alpha chains; its abundance is not meaningful. The gene calls are TRBV28 and TRBJ2-1; 11 nucleotides align to TRBD2. J lost 6 bases, V lost 7 bases, and 8 bases had no gene match. This CDR3 spans 15 amino acids. The germline gives CDR1 MDHEN, CDR2 SYDVKM. CDR3: CASIGPGLAVNEQFF. CDR3 nucleotides: TGTGCCAGCATTGGGCCGGGACTAGCGGTCAATGAGCAGTTCTTC.

This clonotype is medium-sized (0.01 to 0.1%) in the sample. This beta chain is an off-target read within a library intended for alpha chains, so its frequency means little. The V and J genes are TRBV7-9 and TRBJ2-5, with D hard to call. Trimming shortened V by 2 bases and J by 5 bases, and 3 bases separated the two germline ends. CDR1 and CDR2 (germline): SEHNR, FQNEAQ (reference sequence). This CDR3 is built from 11 residues. This CDR3 reads CASSLMETQYF. DNA of the CDR3: TGTGCCAGCAGCTTAATGGAGACCCAGTACTTC.